This T cell receptor beta chain appears in the sequencing data of a study of identical twins. The CDR3 spans 13 residues. Germline assignment: CDR1 MDHEN and CDR2 SYDVKM. Germline trimming cut 7 bases from V and 5 bases from J; bases unmatched to any gene: 6. TCRdb re-analysed the 5' RACE reads in MiXCR, keeping a single row per CDR3 protein. The sample consists of some 1,700,000 distinct CDR3 sequences, less than 35% of them appearing once. The gene calls are TRBV28 and TRBJ2-7; 9 positions match TRBD1. This TCR was sampled from a newborn girl in good health. Sequencing was carried out using cord blood. In nucleotides, the CDR3 is TGTGCCAGCACCGGGACAGGGAGTGACGAGCAGTACTTC. Protein product: CASTGTGSDEQYF.